This T cell receptor (beta chain) appears in the sequencing data of a study of blood T cell repertoires in COVID-19. At the level of the study: Donors in the United States, Italy and Spain gave samples during acute or convalescent COVID-19. PBMCs, B-cell-depleted T cells, or T cells were the source of the cDNA or gDNA that made up the material.

In the source study's methods: Using reference gene primer amplification, nucleated cell counts were estimated. Method: immunoSEQ multiplex PCR; TCRdb's copy keeps in-frame clones and lacks some. Clone size and the V and J calls come from that table; the DNA yielded D and trimming. The table records about 160,000 clones, roughly 90% of them present only once. The germline CDR1 and CDR2 sequences are MNHEY and SMNVEV (reference sequence). V was cut by 0 bases and J by 3 bases, with 9 bases left in between. CDR3 length equals 15 residues. Those enrolled in Seattle joined during active infection and were followed longitudinally afterward.

The chain employs TRBV27 and TRBJ1-5; D not certain. The sequence was collected from a man aged 25 to 40 with COVID-19, enrolled during active disease. The sequencing input was peripheral blood. The CDR3 DNA is TGTGCCAGCAGTTTATCTGGGCAGGTCAATCAGCCCCAGCATTTT. This encodes CASSLSGQVNQPQHF.